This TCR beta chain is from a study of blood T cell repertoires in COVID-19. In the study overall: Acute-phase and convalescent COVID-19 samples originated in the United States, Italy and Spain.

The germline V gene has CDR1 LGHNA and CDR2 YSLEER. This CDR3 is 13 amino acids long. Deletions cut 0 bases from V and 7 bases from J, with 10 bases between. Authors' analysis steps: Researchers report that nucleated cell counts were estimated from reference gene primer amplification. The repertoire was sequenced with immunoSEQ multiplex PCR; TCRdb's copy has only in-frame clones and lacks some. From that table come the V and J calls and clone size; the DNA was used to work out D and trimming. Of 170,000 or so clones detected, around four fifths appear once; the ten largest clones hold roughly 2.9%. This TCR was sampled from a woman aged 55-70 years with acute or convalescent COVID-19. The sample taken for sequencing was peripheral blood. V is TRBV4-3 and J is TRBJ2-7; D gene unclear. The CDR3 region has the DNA TGCGCCAGCAGCCAAGAGCCGGAGAGGGAGCAGTACTTC. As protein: CASSQEPEREQYF.